This record covers a single T cell receptor beta chain. This clone was detected only once. Its binding antigen is unknown. Nothing much larger sits one base from this clone, and base qualities are not available. From the cysteine through the phenylalanine, the CDR3 covers 14 amino acids. The kept DNA is CDR3 alone, 42 bases in frame from the first base. CDR1 and CDR2 are drawn from the germline V gene: SGHVS, FQNEAQ. The V and J ends are trimmed by 5 bases and 0 bases, leaving 9 bases between them. The cohort was made up of several hundred healthy bone marrow donors. All cohort members were sampled while nominally healthy, although unrecorded immune exposures were likely present. The donor tested CMV seronegative and was one of the 352 seronegative cohort members. A peripheral blood sample was provided by each donor, and peripheral blood mononuclear cells were used for TCR beta sequencing. Genomic DNA was extracted from the blood cell samples with the Qiagen DNeasy Blood Extraction Kit.

This sample stems from a study of cytomegalovirus exposure and HLA in healthy donors (dated by TCRdb to 2016 to 2017). For the wider study: An earlier analysis of approximately 600 of the donors reported approximately 270 Gb of sequence data and some 120 million unique TCR beta sequences from about 200 million T cells. Roughly 300 gigabases of sequencing data and approximately 93 million unique TCR sequences were included in an early release covering roughly 600 HLA-typed donors. Of the roughly 400 genotyped donors, 70% to 90% were placed in the genetic ancestry cluster associated with self-reported Caucasian donors. The study aimed to test whether signatures of past pathogen exposure could be identified by cataloging public T cell receptors. The T cell repertoires of roughly 660 subjects were profiled by immunosequencing and related to cytomegalovirus serostatus. Along with the approximately 650-subject first cohort, a separate validation cohort of over 90 different subjects was used. To predict cytomegalovirus infection status, the study brought together high-throughput TCR immunosequencing, statistical association of individual TCRs with disease status, and machine learning. A later analysis re-examined previously published TCR beta repertoires from several hundred donors and added high-resolution HLA genotyping to investigate patterns of TCR occurrence. Rather than drawing on any new phenotypic data, the later analysis identified candidate immune exposures from TCR beta sequences and the way those sequences occurred across donors. In an earlier analysis of over 550 of the donors, high-throughput TCR beta sequencing was used to judge whether each TCR beta V gene segment behaved as functional or pseudogenic. Donor age, sex, ethnicity and CMV serostatus were collected together with the repertoire data. In a later genetic analysis, genome-wide SNP genotypes for 398 of the 666 donors were used, and that subset was treated as a discovery cohort. Every repertoire in the discovery cohort had been generated on one and the same sequencing platform. Both class I and class II loci were covered by HLA typing, at four-digit resolution. Typing coverage varied by locus: roughly 620-640 donors for A, B, C, DRB1 and DQB1; more than 500 for DQA1; more than 600 for DPA1; roughly 450 for DPB1. Because of strong linkage in the cohort, a handful of DR-DQ haplotypes were treated as single units for association and clustering. Among 398 genotyped donors of the cohort, an average of around 220,000 unique TCR beta nucleotide sequences was sequenced per donor, of which about 20% were non-productive.

Receptor libraries were prepared by the immunoSEQ multiplex PCR assay. A mixture of 60 forward primers for TCR Vbeta segments and 13 reverse primers for TCR Jbeta segments was used in the multiplex PCR. The CDR3 region of rearranged TCR beta genes was amplified from genomic DNA by a multiplex PCR assay. On the Illumina HiSeq System, the amplified TCR beta libraries were sequenced as 87-base-pair reads. On the authors' methods: A later analysis counted 65 million to 90 million unique TCR beta chains across the 640 or so repertoires, and approximately 11 million of these chains were shared by at least two donors. A nearest-neighbor algorithm error-corrected the raw reads and collapsed the reads into unique sequences, merging closely related sequences to remove PCR and sequencing errors. Alignment of CDR3 sequences to IMGT reference sequences was used to assign V, D and J gene segments. For a sequence to be retained, a match of at least six nucleotides was required to both a V gene segment and a J gene segment. Rearrangements were called productive when the CDR3 lacked stop codons and stayed in frame with V and J; all others were non-productive. CDR3 was defined by IMGT convention, running from the second conserved V-encoded cysteine to the conserved J-encoded phenylalanine. The earlier analysis of around 640 of the donors excluded sequences that lacked an unambiguous match to a single V gene segment. In an earlier analysis of 450 to 700 of the donors, V segments were called functional above 56.7% productive rearrangements and were called segregating when the between-donor standard deviation exceeded 5%. A statistical classification framework was developed to diagnose cytomegalovirus status using the catalog of TCR beta chain sequences. In a later analysis, V and J genes were assigned by comparing TCR nucleotide sequences against IMGT/GENE-DB human TR gene sequences. Using the TCRdist pipeline, a later analysis assigned CDR3 sequences along with most-parsimonious VDJ recombination scenarios. In a later analysis, every TCR beta chain was defined by the combination of its CDR3 amino acid sequence and its V-gene family, and reads without a unique V-gene family were dropped. In a later analysis, 500 to 700 highly shared, low-generation-probability nucleotide sequences were removed to address suspected cross-contamination and a sequencing artifact. In a later analysis, a clonal expansion index was calculated for each public chain from normalized within-repertoire ranks of inferred template counts. A later analysis computed generation probabilities with a VDJ recombination model fitted to out-of-frame rearrangements, and checked the results against IGoR. In a later analysis, hypergeometric tests were used to score TCR-TCR, TCR-HLA and TCR-CMV co-occurrence, with a repertoire-size bias correction applied to TCR pairs. In a later analysis, false discovery rates were estimated by permuting HLA or CMV assignments 20 times. A later analysis grouped co-occurring TCRs with DBSCAN, adding TCRdist sequence similarity when clustering within HLA-allele-positive subsets. Repertoires with fewer than 30,000 or more than 120,000 public chains were left out of co-occurrence clustering, as were four to six repertoires with anomalous nucleotide sharing. TCRdb mirrors the immuneACCESS table, restricted to in-frame sequences. Some clones are absent from its copies; in checked studies, under half trace to an unresolved V gene, and the reason for the others is unknown. D and trimming were read from the DNA, whereas the V and J calls and clone size are those reported in that table. Recorded for this sample are around 120,000 clones; 75% to 80% of them occurred a single time. Over 5.5% of the sample is in the top ten clones.

Broad study findings and their caveats: A further reported finding was that TCR beta sequences accurately predicted the HLA-A and HLA-B alleles for most subjects in the first cohort. The 87-base-pair reads could not distinguish some IMGT-functional V segments, including TRBV6-2 and TRBV6-3, so those segments were excluded. According to a later analysis, parvovirus B19, influenza, CMV and Epstein-Barr virus appeared linked to several top co-occurrence clusters. A total of 164 TCR beta chains were listed by the study as associated with cytomegalovirus. In an earlier analysis of about 540 of the donors, most TCR beta V segments were observed in productive rearrangements about 87% or about 30% of the time, broadly matching IMGT annotations. The cohort was sequenced for TCR beta chains only, and without alpha or paired-chain data the features that could be detected were limited. In a later analysis, more than 15,000 TCR beta sequences were associated with specific HLA alleles at a false discovery rate of 0.05. A few of the identified cytomegalovirus-associated TCR beta chains were confirmed in vitro to be specific for cytomegalovirus antigens. Correlated functional status among segregating V segments might reflect linkage disequilibrium, but an unknown experimental factor could not be ruled out. Assigning TCR associations to individual alleles was difficult when HLA alleles, especially DR and DQ, strongly co-occurred. The authors suggested that the approach could potentially be generalized to other disease states and immunological phenotypes. Across donors, most TCR sequences were observed very rarely, whereas some public TCRs were present in many individuals. The presence/absence analyses assumed that sequencing depth was roughly uniform across donors, and that assumption may not be true. Because some donors lacked HLA typing at each locus, the association tests relied only on the typed subset. A later analysis found that HLA-associated TCR beta chains were more clonally expanded and had lower generation probabilities than equally common non-associated chains. In a later genetic analysis, a missense DCLRE1C variant was associated with V-gene and J-gene trimming of TCR beta chains, and the association was replicated in an independent cohort. Compared with the approximately 720-donor mean, donors in an Asian-associated ancestry cluster had fewer N-insertions in productive TCRs, according to a later genetic analysis. A cluster of highly shared sequence variants was judged likely to represent a technical artifact of the sequencing pipeline. Immune exposure information for the cohort was limited to CMV serostatus. In a later analysis, the rate of TCR association differed among HLA loci, with DRB1 alleles having the most associated TCRs and HLA-C alleles having the fewest. Roughly 15 rarely observed V segments, including chromosome 9 orphons, were excluded from the earlier analysis of several hundred of the donors because counts were too low. The classifier was reported to diagnose cytomegalovirus status with high specificity and sensitivity in both the original and validation cohorts. Most CMV-associated TCR beta chains appeared to be HLA-restricted in a later analysis, and the HLA associations seemed to be driven largely by CMV exposure.

The V gene is TRBV7-8 and the J gene is TRBJ2-3, with no reliable assignment of the D segment. This TCR derives from a woman between 40 and 55 years old in good health and CMV-seronegative. The sequenced sample consisted of PBMCs. The CDR3 has the sequence CASSPSVSTDTQYF. The nucleotides read TGTGCCAGCAGCCCCTCGGTCAGCACAGATACGCAGTATTTT.